This T cell receptor beta chain is drawn from a study of PD-L1 blockade in urothelial cancer. As to time point: pretreatment peripheral blood. With 4 bases clipped from V and 9 bases from J, the junction kept 8 bases outside the gene matches. The CDR3 runs 15 residues. Germline CDR1 reads SGHNT; CDR2 reads YENEEA. Sequencing was performed with immunoSEQ multiplex PCR; in TCRdb, only in-frame clones are kept and a portion is missing. The profile shows tens of thousands of clones, around 88% of them singletons. This sequence originates from a woman between 55 and 75 years old with urothelial cancer. The sequencing used PBMCs, collected around atezolizumab (anti-PD-L1) treatment. This chain links TRBV11-3 with TRBJ2-1; TRBD1 matches at 11 bases. CDR3 residues: CASSSPRTGGGEQFF. For the CDR3, the DNA is TGTGCCAGCAGCTCCCCCAGGACAGGGGGCGGTGAGCAGTTCTTC.